This T cell receptor beta chain was captured in a study of Ad26.COV2.S vaccination and SARS-CoV-2 variants. On the study more broadly: This donor came from the COV1001 trial of Ad26.COV2.S. Study-wide findings and caveats: Considerable breadth of spike-specific CD8+ and CD4+ T cell responses has reportedly been documented following vaccination.

This sample's treatment: over 15 received Ad26.COV2.S at low or high dose, single or two shots; 5 received placebo; per-sample allocation not given. At day 63 after the first vaccine or placebo injection, samples were drawn. It was an adult aged 18-55 years in Boston who was the donor. An Ad26 vector that expressed Wuhan-strain SARS-CoV-2 spike constituted the vaccine. Profiled with immunoSEQ multiplex PCR; TCRdb holds only in-frame clones, not every one. The repertoire has over 450,000 clones, 70% to 90% of them found once; the top ten carry 1.7%. As concerns this clone: Its target is unknown.

This CDR3 is built from 11 residues. The germline gives CDR1 ENHRY, CDR2 SYGVKD. V was shortened by 8 bases and J by 3 bases, with 7 bases between the two germline ends. The chain joins TRBV10-3 to TRBJ1-2; D possibly corresponds to TRBD1 (5 bases). This TCR was sampled from a person between 18 and 59 years old who received the Ad26.COV2.S COVID-19 vaccine or a placebo. The source was peripheral blood, collected in a trial of Ad26.COV2.S vaccine versus placebo. The DNA of the CDR3 is TGTGCCATCGGCAGGGACTATGGCTACACCTTC. Encoded protein: CAIGRDYGYTF.